The 3 T cell receptor beta chains presented below share a single source sample, sequenced in a study of response to subunit inactivated influenza vaccine. TCRdb ran MiXCR on the RT-PCR reads and lists one entry per CDR3 protein. Among approximately 480,000 distinct CDR3 sequences listed, approximately 11% were seen once. Sequenced material: PBMCs from blood, taken roughly 48 days after vaccination. These receptors were obtained from a man aged 45-65 years who received an inactivated influenza vaccine.

This clonotype has only a few counts. V gene TRBV13 combines with J gene TRBJ2-7; D is perhaps TRBD1 (7 bases). The germline CDR1 and CDR2 sequences are PRHDT and FYEKMQ (reference sequence). V was pared by 2 bases and J by 5 bases, with 13 bases between. This CDR3 comprises 14 residues. CDR3 DNA sequence: TGTGCCAGCAGCTTATACAGGGGCGGGGACGAGCAGTACTTC. Its protein is CASSLYRGGDEQYF.

This clonotype occurred a few times. The V and J genes are TRBV7-6 and TRBJ2-7, with D possibly being TRBD2 (6 bases). The CDR3 extends over 18 amino acids. Trimming pared 1 base from V and 5 bases from J, leaving 24 bases between. The germline CDR1 and CDR2 sequences are SGHVS and FNYEAQ. The CDR3 coding sequence is TGTGCCAGCAGCTTAGGTGTACCAACCGGGGGAGGAAGCAACGAGCAGTACTTC. Amino acid sequence: CASSLGVPTGGGSNEQYF.

The rearrangement joins TRBV27 to TRBJ2-7; TRBD1 might be the D (6 bases). From germline, CDR1 is MNHEY and CDR2 SMNVEV (reference sequence). Trimming took 3 bases from V and 7 from J, leaving 13 bases between them. The CDR3 totals 13 residues. CDR3 DNA sequence: TGTGCCAGCAGTTTGACAGGAGGCCTGGAGCAGTACTTC. This sequence encodes CASSLTGGLEQYF.